Below are 15 T cell receptor beta chains sequenced from a single sample in a study of cytotoxic CD8 clonotypes in ibrutinib-treated CLL. Only in-frame clones appear in the TCRdb table, and some are missing; sequencing was by immunoSEQ multiplex PCR. Of about 85,000 clones detected, 70% to 80% appear once; the ten largest clones hold roughly 5%. This sample comprised PBMCs, obtained after 12 months of ibrutinib treatment. The source of these receptors is a human donor with chronic lymphocytic leukemia.

The rearrangement joins TRBV11-1 to TRBJ2-3; no clear D. V was trimmed by 5 bases and J by 0 bases, leaving 12 bases between them. Germline CDR1 reads SGHAT; CDR2 reads FQDESV (reference sequence). This CDR3 region has 15 residues. The CDR3 nucleotides read TGTGCCAGCAGCCCCGACGGACGTAGCACAGATACGCAGTATTTT. Amino acid sequence: CASSPDGRSTDTQYF.

This clone has more than one count but fewer than ten. V and J are TRBV5-4 and TRBJ1-4; possible D gene TRBD1, 5 bases. In germline, CDR1 is SGHNT, CDR2 YYREEE (reference sequence). Trimming took off 7 bases at V and 0 bases at J, with 16 bases between the two ends. The CDR3 is made up of 16 amino acids. In DNA form, the CDR3 reads TGTGCCAGCGGCGGCGGTGGGGCGGCAACTAATGAAAAACTGTTTTTT. It encodes CASGGGGAATNEKLFF.

The V call is TRBV27, the J call TRBJ2-5; D gene ambiguous. V dropped 7 bases and J dropped 5 bases, with 20 bases sitting between them. CDR3 length equals 15 residues. Per the germline V gene, CDR1 is MNHEY and CDR2 is SMNVEV (reference sequence). CDR3 DNA: TGTGCCAGCACCCAAAGTTTGGGTAGCTGGGAGACCCAGTACTTC. It specifies CASTQSLGSWETQYF.

The gene calls are TRBV27 and TRBJ1-2; a weak D match, TRBD1 (5 bases). The CDR3 totals 16 residues. Germline loops: CDR1 MNHEY, CDR2 SMNVEV (reference sequence). The V end was cut by 4 bases, the J end by 4 bases, with 19 bases between. CDR3 sequence: CASSSLSGTGGYGYTF. CDR3 bases: TGTGCCAGCAGTTCCCTATCCGGGACTGGGGGCTATGGCTACACCTTC.

This chain connects TRBV27 to TRBJ2-4; the match to TRBD2 covers 9 bases. J gave up 13 bases and V 3 bases, and 16 bases lay outside the gene matches. This CDR3 has 16 amino acids. CDR1 MNHEY and CDR2 SMNVEV come from the germline V gene (reference sequence). This chain's CDR3 is CASSFSQVGGGAPQYF. CDR3 bases: TGTGCCAGCAGTTTCTCGCAGGTCGGCGGGGGGGCCCCCCAGTACTTC.

The rearrangement links TRBV30 to TRBJ2-5; D may match TRBD1 or TRBD2 (5 bases each). This CDR3 has 16 residues. In germline, CDR1 is GTSNPN, CDR2 SVGIG (reference sequence). V was shortened by 8 bases and J by 2 bases, with 24 bases between the two germline ends. CDR3 DNA: TGTGCCCCCGCCCCCGGGACCACCAGACTACAAGAGACCCAGTACTTC. This encodes CAPAPGTTRLQETQYF.

The V call is TRBV7-8, the J call TRBJ1-3; no clear D. The CDR3 is 15 residues long. Germline CDR1 SGHVS, CDR2 FQNEAQ. V lost 5 bases, J lost 0 bases, and 11 bases lay in between. The CDR3 nucleotides are TGTGCCAGCAGCCCCCGACCGGACTCTGGAAACACCATATATTTT. Protein sequence: CASSPRPDSGNTIYF.

Only one count was recorded for this clone. The rearrangement links TRBV7-9 to TRBJ1-3; 8 bases map to TRBD1. Germline values: CDR1 SEHNR, CDR2 FQNEAQ (reference sequence). The ends lost 2 bases at V and 3 bases at J; junction bases unmatched: 3. This CDR3 region has 15 residues. The CDR3 nucleotides are TGTGCCAGCAGCTTATCCGACAGGGGTGGAAACACCATATATTTT. This codes for CASSLSDRGGNTIYF.

The V call is TRBV7-3, the J call TRBJ2-5, with TRBD2 matching 8 bases. There are 16 residues in the CDR3. Germline lookup yields CDR1 SGHTA and CDR2 FQGTGA. V dropped 2 bases and J dropped 1; count of bases not matched to a gene: 6. The CDR3 nucleotides are TGTGCCAGCAGCTTAGGTCGCGGGGGGACCCAAGAGACCCAGTACTTC. It is translated as CASSLGRGGTQETQYF. The full variable domain, rest sourced from reference TRBV7-3 and TRBJ2-5, is GAGVSQTPSNKVTEKGKYVELRCDPISGHTALYWYRQSLGQGPEFLIYFQGTGAADDSGLPNDRFFAVRPEGSVSTLKIQRTERGDSAVYLCASSLGRGGTQETQYFGPGTRLLVL.

V gene TRBV2 combines with J gene TRBJ2-2; the D is unclear. The CDR3 sequence is 13 residues long. Germline CDR1 SNHLY, CDR2 FYNNEI. V lost 0 bases, J lost 8 bases, and 7 bases lay in between. This CDR3 reads CASSEAALGELFF. The CDR3, as DNA: TGTGCCAGCAGTGAAGCGGCCCTGGGGGAGCTGTTTTTT.

This sequence joins TRBV6-5 and TRBJ2-2; D is unclear. Trimming shortened V by 6 bases and J by 8 bases, and 13 bases separated the two germline ends. The CDR3 sequence is 13 residues long. CDR1 is MNHEY, CDR2 SVGAGI, per germline. The CDR3 DNA sequence: TGTGCCAGCAGCCGGACCGTGGGGGGGGAGCTGTTTTTT. Protein sequence: CASSRTVGGELFF.

This clone occurred once. CDR3 bases: TGTGCCAGCTCGGGGGACACAGATACGCAGTATTTT. It specifies CASSGDTDTQYF. The rearrangement joins TRBV28 to TRBJ2-3, with a weak D call TRBD2 (6 bases). There are 12 residues in the CDR3. The V gene lost 8 bases and the J gene lost 2 bases, with 8 bases spanning the gap. Germline CDR1 MDHEN, CDR2 SYDVKM.

This sequence joins TRBV7-2 and TRBJ1-1, with TRBD1 identical over 7 bases. The trim removed 1 base at V and 0 bases at J, leaving 2 bases unmatched. Germline values: CDR1 SGHTA, CDR2 FQGNSA. This CDR3 is built from 15 residues. The CDR3 sequence: CASSLGTGMNTEAFF. In DNA, the CDR3 is TGTGCCAGCAGCTTAGGGACAGGCATGAACACTGAAGCTTTCTTT.

The rearrangement uses TRBV10-2 and TRBJ2-5; 8 bases fit TRBD1. The CDR3 covers 13 residues. From germline, CDR1 is WSHSY and CDR2 SAAADI. Trimming took 10 bases from V and 2 from J; bases not matched to a gene: 6. The CDR3 nucleotides read TGCGCCACCTCGGGACAGGTACAAGAGACCCAGTACTTC. Amino acids: CATSGQVQETQYF.

V is TRBV6-1 and J is TRBJ2-1; TRBD1 matches at 9 bases. Trimming took 7 bases from V and 12 from J; bases not matched to a gene: 4. Germline CDR1 is MNHNS and CDR2 is SASEGT. This CDR3 is 11 amino acids long. The CDR3 nucleotides read TGTGCCAGCACCCTGGGACAGGGGCAGTTCTTC. Protein product: CASTLGQGQFF.